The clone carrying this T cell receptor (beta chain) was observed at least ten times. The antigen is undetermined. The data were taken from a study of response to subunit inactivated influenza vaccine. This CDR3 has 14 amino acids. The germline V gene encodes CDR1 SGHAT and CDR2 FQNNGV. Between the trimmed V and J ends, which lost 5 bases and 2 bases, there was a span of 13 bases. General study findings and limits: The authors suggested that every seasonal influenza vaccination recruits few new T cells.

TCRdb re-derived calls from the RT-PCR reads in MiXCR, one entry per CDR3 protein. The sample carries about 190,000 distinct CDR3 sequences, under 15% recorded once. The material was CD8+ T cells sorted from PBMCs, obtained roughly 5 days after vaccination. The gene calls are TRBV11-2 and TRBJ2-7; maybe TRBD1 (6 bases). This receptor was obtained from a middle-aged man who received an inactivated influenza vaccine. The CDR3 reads CASSHGTSTYEQYF. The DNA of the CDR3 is TGTGCCAGCAGCCACGGGACATCAACCTACGAGCAGTACTTC.